This T cell receptor beta chain derives from a study of blood T cell repertoires in COVID-19. Study-level information: Acute and convalescent COVID-19 specimens originated in the United States, Italy and Spain. PBMCs, B-cell-depleted T cells, or T cells were the source of the cDNA or gDNA that made up the material.

This CDR3 has 15 amino acids. The germline CDR1 and CDR2 sequences are ENHRY and SYGVKD. The trim removed 6 bases at V and 5 bases at J, leaving 11 bases unmatched. Using immunoSEQ multiplex PCR, the repertoire was profiled, and TCRdb retains in-frame clones only, with some absent. The data show some 75,000 clones, about 76% seen once. The sample consisted of peripheral blood. The V call is TRBV10-3, the J call TRBJ1-2; the match to TRBD1 covers 8 bases. This clonotype was sampled from a woman of 80 years or more with active or convalescent COVID-19. Here the CDR3 DNA reads TGTGCCATCAGGAAGGACAGGGAGGTTACTTATGGCTACACCTTC. Translation gives CAIRKDREVTYGYTF.